Below are 30 T cell receptor beta chains sequenced from a single sample in a study of CD8 T cells in Susac syndrome. RNA in amounts of roughly 0.5 to 1 ug was reverse transcribed with random hexamers. TCRdb used MiXCR to reprocess the immunoSEQ multiplex PCR reads, holding one entry per CDR3 protein. The sample holds hundreds of thousands of distinct CDR3 sequences, approximately 89% seen once. Input material: CD8+ T cells from PBMCs. These receptors all come from a human donor with multiple sclerosis.

The chain uses TRBV6-5 and TRBJ1-1, with TRBD1 matching over 9 bases. V dropped 0 bases and J dropped 1; count of bases not matched to a gene: 6. This CDR3 contains 17 residues. From germline, CDR1 is MNHEY and CDR2 SVGAGI. CDR3 coding DNA: TGTGCCAGCAGTTACTCGCCCCGGGACAGGGAGAACACTGAAGCTTTCTTT. It is translated as CASSYSPRDRENTEAFF.

The chain has TRBV27 and TRBJ2-7, with D perhaps TRBD1 or TRBD2 (5 bases each). This CDR3 has 15 amino acids. V was cut by 6 bases and J by 5 bases, with 20 bases left in between. CDR1 is MNHEY, CDR2 SMNVEV, per germline (reference sequence). The CDR3 is CASRPSGQGSHEQYF. DNA of the CDR3: TGTGCCAGCAGACCTTCGGGGCAGGGAAGCCACGAGCAGTACTTC.

The CDR3 DNA is TGTGCCAGCAGCTTAGCGGACAGGAGTGGAAACACCATATATTTT. It yields the protein CASSLADRSGNTIYF. The chain employs TRBV7-6 and TRBJ1-3; 7 nucleotides match TRBD1. The CDR3 length is 15 residues. Germline V gene sequence: CDR1 SGHVS, CDR2 FNYEAQ. J gave up 3 bases and V 0 bases, and 2 bases lay outside the gene matches.

The table lists this clonotype with a few counts. The rearrangement links TRBV13 to TRBJ2-1; 7 bases align to TRBD2. The CDR3 length is 15 residues. The V gene end was trimmed by 2 bases and the J gene end by 4 bases; junction bases not matched to a gene: 5. Germline CDR1 reads PRHDT; CDR2 reads FYEKMQ (reference sequence). The CDR3 sequence: CASSLSSSGYNEQFF. In DNA form, the CDR3 reads TGTGCCAGCAGCTTATCGTCTAGCGGATACAATGAGCAGTTCTTC. Filled out from reference TRBV13 and TRBJ2-1, the complete variable domain reads AAGVIQSPRHLIKEKRETATLKCYPIPRHDTVYWYQQGPGQDPQFLISFYEKMQSDKGSIPDRFSAQQFSDYHSELNMSSLELGDSALYFCASSLSSSGYNEQFFGPGTRLTVL.

The chain employs TRBV7-2 and TRBJ2-7, with D hard to call. The CDR3 has 13 amino acids. CDR1 is SGHTA and CDR2 is FQGNSA in the germline V gene. V lost 5 bases, J lost 2 bases, and 10 bases lay in between. The CDR3 is CASSPLVAYEQYF. The DNA of the CDR3 is TGTGCCAGCAGCCCACTGGTTGCCTACGAGCAGTACTTC. The entire variable domain, with the rest obtained from reference TRBV7-2 and TRBJ2-7, is as follows: GAGVSQSPSNKVTEKGKDVELRCDPISGHTALYWYRQSLGQGLEFLIYFQGNSAPDKSGLPSDRFSAERTGGSVSTLTIQRTQQEDSAVYLCASSPLVAYEQYFGPGTRLTVT.

The chain recombines TRBV10-1 with TRBJ2-1, with a weak D call TRBD2 (6 bases). The CDR3 consists of 14 residues. Trimming removed 4 bases from V and 7 bases from J, with 14 bases in between. Germline V gene data show CDR1 as WNHNN and CDR2 as SYGVQD (reference sequence). CDR3: CASSGQPAGNEQFF. CDR3 nucleotides: TGCGCCAGCAGTGGACAGCCCGCGGGGAATGAGCAGTTCTTC.

In its sample, this clonotype was seen a few times. This chain links TRBV28 with TRBJ1-2, with D uncertain. The CDR3 has 12 amino acids. V was shortened by 1 base and J by 4 bases, with 4 bases between the two germline ends. The germline V gene encodes CDR1 MDHEN and CDR2 SYDVKM. CDR3: CASSLSAYGYTF. CDR3 bases: TGTGCCAGCAGTTTATCGGCCTATGGCTACACCTTC.

This clonotype turned up a few times. V usage is TRBV21-1 and J usage is TRBJ2-7. TRBV21-1 is annotated as a pseudogene. CDR3 length: 17 amino acids. This CDR3 reads CASSGAGGVRSSYEQYF. In nucleotides, the CDR3 is TGTGCCAGCAGCGGTGCCGGTGGGGTAAGGAGCTCCTACGAGCAGTACTTC.

The table lists this clonotype with a count of one. The J gene is TRBJ2-7, the V gene TRBV12-3 or TRBV12-4; weak D call: TRBD2 (6 bases). V lost 8 bases, J lost 3 bases, and 20 bases lay in between. The CDR3 runs 15 residues. The CDR3 bases are TGTGCCAGCGGGGCCATAGCGGCCTCTTTCTACGAGCAGTACTTC. It yields the protein CASGAIAASFYEQYF.

The V gene is TRBV30, the J gene TRBJ1-1, with unresolved D. CDR1 is GTSNPN and CDR2 is SVGIG in the germline V gene (reference sequence). Trimming removed 2 bases from V and 6 bases from J, with 10 bases in between. The length of the CDR3 is 12 residues. Here the CDR3 DNA reads TGTGCCTGGAGTCTGGGATCCGCTGAAGCTTTCTTT. Translation gives CAWSLGSAEAFF.

This CDR3 reads CASSQDSGPQETQYF. CDR3 nucleotide sequence: TGTGCCAGCAGCCAAGACTCCGGACCCCAAGAGACCCAGTACTTC. The V gene is TRBV3-1, the J gene TRBJ2-5; D is uncertain. This CDR3 has 15 amino acids. Trimming cost V 0 bases and J 1 base, with 9 bases left between them. Germline values: CDR1 LGHDT, CDR2 YNNKEL (reference sequence).

The V and J genes are TRBV6-5 and TRBJ2-7; a possible D gene is TRBD1 (5 bases). CDR3 length equals 12 residues. Germline V gene lookup returns CDR1 MNHEY and CDR2 SVGAGI. Deletions cut 8 bases from V and 5 bases from J, with 13 bases between. The DNA of the CDR3 is TGTGCCAGCGGGCAGGGCGACCACGAGCAGTACTTC. As protein: CASGQGDHEQYF.

This clonotype showed up just once. CDR3 protein: CASSITGCITDTQYF. The CDR3 DNA is TGTGCCAGCAGCATAACAGGGTGTATCACAGATACGCAGTATTTT. V and J are TRBV21-1 and TRBJ2-3; TRBD1 was called by the table and not checked on the DNA. TRBV21-1 is a recognized pseudogene. The CDR3 is 15 residues long.

The rearrangement joins TRBV20-1 to TRBJ2-7; 10 bases line up with TRBD1. Germline-derived CDR1 and CDR2 are DFQATT and SNEGSKA (reference sequence). The CDR3 sequence is 14 residues long. With V trimmed by 3 bases and J by 1 base, 3 bases remained unmatched. The CDR3 DNA sequence: TGCAGTGCTAGTAGGGACAGGGGTTCCTACGAGCAGTACTTC. It yields the protein CSASRDRGSYEQYF.

The chain couples TRBV5-6 to TRBJ1-1; TRBD1 matches at 7 bases. Germline V gives CDR1 SGHDT, CDR2 YYEEEE. CDR3 size: 14 residues. V lost 0 bases and J lost 5; bases outside the gene matches: 4. CDR3 region: CASSLGQGSTEAFF. The DNA of the CDR3 is TGTGCCAGCAGCTTGGGACAGGGAAGTACTGAAGCTTTCTTT.

This clonotype was seen only once. This sequence joins TRBV11-2 and TRBJ1-4; D is unresolved. V was clipped by 0 bases and J by 4 bases, with 12 bases between them. The CDR3 sequence is 16 residues long. Per germline, CDR1 SGHAT and CDR2 FQNNGV. This CDR3 is CASSLEWGWDNEKLFF. CDR3 nucleotide sequence: TGTGCCAGCAGCTTAGAATGGGGTTGGGATAATGAAAAACTGTTTTTT.

The chain combines TRBV20-1 with TRBJ2-3; D not resolved. The V and J ends lost 3 bases and 2 bases respectively, with 18 bases between them. The germline gives CDR1 DFQATT, CDR2 SNEGSKA (reference sequence). This CDR3 region has 16 residues. CDR3 DNA sequence: TGCAGTGCTAGGGTGAACTGGGCTCAAGTCACAGATACGCAGTATTTT. It encodes CSARVNWAQVTDTQYF.

The chain uses TRBV5-1 and TRBJ2-3, with D uncertain. The CDR3 totals 14 residues. CDR1 SGHRS and CDR2 YFSETQ come from the germline V gene. Trimming left V 0 bases short and J 6 bases short, with 11 bases between. CDR3 protein: CASSLAVLKDTQYF. The CDR3 bases are TGCGCCAGCAGCTTGGCTGTCCTCAAGGATACGCAGTATTTT.

The chain combines TRBV5-6 with TRBJ1-3, with D perhaps TRBD1 (5 bases). This CDR3 has 15 residues. V lost 6 bases to trimming and J lost 0 bases, with 13 bases between them. Per the germline V gene, CDR1 is SGHDT and CDR2 is YYEEEE. CDR3 nucleotides: TGTGCCAGCACCCAAGCTGGGGGCTCTGGAAACACCATATATTTT. It yields the protein CASTQAGGSGNTIYF.

V gene TRBV4-1 combines with J gene TRBJ2-7, with D perhaps being TRBD1 or TRBD2 (5 bases each). Germline CDR1 is MGHRA and CDR2 is YSYEKL. The V and J ends lost 8 bases and 6 bases respectively, with 17 bases between them. This CDR3 contains 13 residues. CDR3 in DNA: TGCGCCAGCCATGGCATCGGGACCTCCGAGCAGTACTTC. Protein: CASHGIGTSEQYF.

This clonotype was seen a few times. This chain connects TRBV27 to TRBJ2-7, with a possible D match to TRBD1 (5 bases). The germline V gene has CDR1 MNHEY and CDR2 SMNVEV (reference sequence). Trimming took off 4 bases at V and 6 bases at J, with 13 bases between the two ends. The CDR3 is made up of 13 amino acids. This CDR3 is CASSSFPGREQYF. The CDR3 DNA is TGTGCCAGCAGTTCATTTCCAGGGCGCGAGCAGTACTTC.

V usage is TRBV24-1 and J usage is TRBJ1-2, with D tentatively TRBD1 (6 bases). Germline V lookup: CDR1 KGHDR, CDR2 SFDVKD. Trimming cost V 3 bases and J 9 bases, with 10 bases left between them. The CDR3 spans 12 residues. CDR3 in DNA: TGTGCCACCAGTGATGCAGGGGTCAGCTACACCTTC. This translates into CATSDAGVSYTF.

The chain carries TRBV10-3 and TRBJ1-5; no reliable D call. The CDR3 runs to 17 residues. Germline V gene lookup returns CDR1 ENHRY and CDR2 SYGVKD. Trimming pared 0 bases from V and 0 bases from J, leaving 12 bases between. The CDR3 here is CAISESPWEYSNQPQHF. As DNA, the CDR3 is TGTGCCATCAGTGAGTCACCTTGGGAATATAGCAATCAGCCCCAGCATTTT.

This clonotype has just a few counts. DNA for the CDR3: TGTGCCAGCAGCTTGGGGGTAGCGGGTGATTTCTACGAGCAGTACTTC. This sequence encodes CASSLGVAGDFYEQYF. The gene calls are TRBV5-4 and TRBJ2-7; 7 bases match TRBD2. With V trimmed by 0 bases and J by 3 bases, 9 bases remained unmatched. Germline V lookup: CDR1 SGHNT, CDR2 YYREEE (reference sequence). The CDR3 contains 16 residues.

This clonotype was detected once. V and J are TRBV27 and TRBJ2-1; D possibly corresponds to TRBD2 (6 bases). CDR1 is MNHEY and CDR2 is SMNVEV in the germline V gene (reference sequence). The CDR3 contains 17 residues. V was pared by 2 bases and J by 5 bases, with 19 bases between. This chain's CDR3 is CASSLGGEARAHNEQFF. CDR3 sequence (DNA): TGTGCCAGCAGTTTAGGAGGGGAGGCCAGGGCCCACAATGAGCAGTTCTTC.

The chain employs TRBV10-2 and TRBJ2-7, with 8 bases that match TRBD1. The CDR3 is 15 residues long. J lost 4 bases, V lost 3 bases, and 8 bases had no gene match. Germline CDR1 is WSHSY and CDR2 is SAAADI. This chain's CDR3 is CASSDLGRGQYEQYF. For the CDR3, the DNA is TGCGCCAGCAGTGATTTGGGCAGGGGGCAGTACGAGCAGTACTTC.

Details on this clonotype: At one boundary the junction diverges from the germline segment, which might be a read error. The J gene is TRBJ2-1, the V gene TRBV27; possibly TRBD1 for D (6 bases). Germline V gene lookup returns CDR1 MNHEY and CDR2 SMNVEV (reference sequence). CDR3 size: 13 residues. The CDR3 DNA reads as TGTCGCACCGGGACACCTAACTACGATGAGCAGTTCTTC. Amino acid sequence: CRTGTPNYDEQFF.

This clonotype was found once. The gene calls are TRBV27 and TRBJ1-5, with D maybe TRBD1 (6 bases). CDR1 is MNHEY and CDR2 is SMNVEV in the germline V gene (reference sequence). Trimming left V 0 bases short and J 3 bases short, with 15 bases between. The CDR3 is 17 amino acids. Here the CDR3 DNA reads TGTGCCAGCAGTTTATCGGGGGCCTACATGGACAATCAGCCCCAGCATTTT. As protein: CASSLSGAYMDNQPQHF.

CDR3 region: CASSFRLAEGWNEQFF. CDR3 nucleotides: TGTGCCAGCAGCTTCAGACTAGCGGAGGGGTGGAATGAGCAGTTCTTC. This chain connects TRBV5-6 to TRBJ2-1; 9 positions match TRBD2. Germline V gene data show CDR1 as SGHDT and CDR2 as YYEEEE. The CDR3 sequence is 16 residues long. J was trimmed by 7 bases and V by 2 bases; bases with no gene match: 10.

This clonotype was observed a few times. The rearrangement links TRBV6-1 to TRBJ2-1; D call uncertain. V dropped 6 bases and J dropped 6 bases, with 9 bases sitting between them. This CDR3 comprises 12 residues. The germline CDR1 and CDR2 sequences are MNHNS and SASEGT. The CDR3 nucleotides are TGTGCCAGCAGGCTGACTCTCAATGAGCAGTTCTTC. Encoded protein: CASRLTLNEQFF.